The rows below give T cell receptor beta chains drawn from one sample of a study of T cells in Graves' hyperthyroidism and ophthalmopathy. TCRdb re-called the multiplex PCR reads through MiXCR, storing one row per CDR3 protein. The sample has hundreds of thousands of distinct CDR3 sequences; about a sixth are singletons. The sample was blood. These receptors all stem from a woman aged 18-29 years with Graves' hyperthyroidism. Each CDR3 is given with its conserved first and last residue. Fields, in order: clone size, V gene, D gene, J gene, CDR3 protein, CDR3 DNA. D genes are given only for firm matches. The size entry is marked missing in some rows and otherwise reads once, few, many or a size class.

.	TRBV19	TRBD2	TRBJ2-5	CASSIGTSGPGTQYF	TGTGCCAGTAGTATTGGGACTAGCGGGCCTGGGACCCAGTACTTC
many	TRBV27	TRBD2	TRBJ2-3	CASSLLAGTLDTQYF	TGTGCCAGCAGTTTACTAGCGGGAACCCTAGATACGCAGTATTTT
many	TRBV2	.	TRBJ1-2	CASTLGYGYTF	TGTGCCAGCACCTTGGGCTATGGCTACACCTTC
.	TRBV20-1	TRBD2	TRBJ2-7	CSAGVAGGVPYEQYF	TGCAGTGCTGGAGTAGCGGGAGGGGTCCCCTACGAGCAGTACTTC
many	TRBV29-1	.	TRBJ1-2	CSGLQGNYGYTF	TGCAGCGGACTGCAGGGGAACTATGGCTACACCTTC
.	TRBV28	.	TRBJ2-7	CASSPRGRGEQYF	TGTGCCAGCAGCCCTAGGGGGAGGGGCGAGCAGTACTTC
many	TRBV2	TRBD1	TRBJ2-1	CASSGDDRGWEQFF	TGTGCCAGCAGTGGCGACGACAGGGGTTGGGAGCAGTTCTTC
.	TRBV20-1	.	TRBJ2-3	CSAGGGAGDTQYF	TGCAGTGCGGGGGGGGGGGCCGGAGATACGCAGTATTTT
many	TRBV7-2	.	TRBJ2-3	CASSLVGGAGTDTQYF	TGTGCCAGCAGCTTAGTCGGGGGCGCCGGCACAGATACGCAGTATTTT
.	TRBV24-1	.	TRBJ2-2	CATSDFGPGTNTGELFF	TGTGCCACCAGTGATTTTGGCCCGGGGACGAACACCGGGGAGCTGTTTTTT
.	TRBV7-9	.	TRBJ2-7	CASSLSRGFWNEQYF	TGTGCCAGCAGCTTATCCCGGGGTTTTTGGAACGAGCAGTACTTC
many	TRBV5-4	.	TRBJ2-1	CASSLEMGSYNEQFF	TGTGCCAGCAGCTTGGAGATGGGAAGCTACAATGAGCAGTTCTTC
few	TRBV6-1	.	TRBJ1-5	CATRTGNQPQHF	TGTGCCACCCGGACAGGCAATCAGCCCCAGCATTTT
many	TRBV6-1	.	TRBJ2-3	CASNGVEDTQYF	TGTGCCAGCAACGGGGTAGAAGATACGCAGTATTTT
many	TRBV6-1	.	TRBJ1-1	CASASRNTEAFF	TGTGCCAGCGCCTCTAGGAACACTGAAGCTTTCTTT
many	TRBV12-3/TRBV12-4	.	TRBJ1-2	CASSPEAGEAHGYTF	TGTGCCAGCAGTCCCGAGGCAGGGGAGGCGCATGGCTACACCTTC
many	TRBV12-3/TRBV12-4	.	TRBJ1-1	CASSFSLGTNTEAFF	TGTGCCAGCAGTTTTAGTCTGGGAACGAACACTGAAGCTTTCTTT
many	TRBV7-3	.	TRBJ2-1	CASSLDAWDNEQFF	TGTGCCAGCAGCTTAGATGCTTGGGACAATGAGCAGTTCTTC
.	TRBV6-6	TRBD2	TRBJ2-3	CASSYSTSGGASTDTQYF	TGTGCCAGCAGTTACTCGACTAGCGGGGGGGCTAGCACAGATACGCAGTATTTT
many	TRBV6-1	.	TRBJ2-2	CASNGGNTGELFF	TGTGCCAGCAATGGCGGGAACACCGGGGAGCTGTTTTTT
many	TRBV6-1	TRBD1	TRBJ1-1	CASSYGQGRNTEAFF	TGTGCCAGCAGTTATGGACAGGGTCGGAACACTGAAGCTTTCTTT
few	TRBV7-8	TRBD1	TRBJ1-1	CASSSRGQGWGEAFF	TGTGCCAGCAGCTCCCGAGGACAGGGATGGGGTGAAGCTTTCTTT
many	TRBV28	TRBD1	TRBJ1-4	CASSYRGLSEKLFF	TGTGCCAGCAGTTACAGGGGTCTGAGTGAAAAACTGTTTTTT
many	TRBV4-1	TRBD1	TRBJ2-5	CASSQYLGQLETQYF	TGCGCCAGCAGTCAGTACCTGGGACAGTTAGAGACCCAGTACTTC
many	TRBV6-1	.	TRBJ1-5	CASSEFLNQPQHF	TGTGCCAGCAGTGAGTTTCTAAATCAGCCCCAGCATTTT